This TCR beta chain was obtained from a study of shared clonotypes between healthy human individuals. About the study: The donor pool was made up of two women and a few men aged 18 to 49. Study-wide findings and caveats: Naive subsets generally had larger estimated richness than memory subsets. The study found roughly 5% of naive CD4 clonotypes shared across a few donors.

This table comes from immunoSEQ multiplex PCR, and its TCRdb copy is limited to in-frame clones, with some not included. Found here are over a million clones, about 70% of them singletons; the top ten hold roughly 1.5%. Losses at the gene ends were 6 bases for V and 1 base for J; bases not matched to a gene: 7. The CDR3 loop spans 15 amino acids. From germline, CDR1 is SGHDT and CDR2 YYEEEE. This clone was picked up one time. No antigen is known for it. Sequencing was carried out using memory CD4+ T cells sorted from blood. Indicated subset: CD45RA-negative fraction. The sequence was obtained from a man younger than 35 in good health. The rearrangement joins TRBV5-6 to TRBJ1-1, with TRBD1 matching 9 bases. In nucleotides, the CDR3 is TGTGCCAGCAAGGAGGTGGGACAGGGGAACACTGAAGCTTTCTTT. This encodes CASKEVGQGNTEAFF.